The following is a T cell receptor beta chain sequence with its context. What it binds is not known. Treatment here: roughly 11-day PBMC culture with coronavirus spike peptide pools or control peptides (ViraFEST assay). This entry comes from a study of vaccination and CD4 T cells after COVID-19. Sequence data for DNA of cultured CD4+ T cells were generated by the Oncomine TCR Beta short-read assay. TCRdb ran MiXCR on the PCR reads and lists one entry per CDR3 protein. In the table there are some 13,000 distinct CDR3 sequences, about three fifths of which are singletons. Material for sequencing was CD4+ T cells from blood, cultured in vitro. This TCR derives from a human donor who had recovered from COVID-19.

The CDR3 DNA is TGCAGTGCTAGAAGGACAGCAACTGGAAACACCATATATTTT. Protein product: CSARRTATGNTIYF. This chain connects TRBV20-1 to TRBJ1-3, with a possible D match to TRBD1 (6 bases). Deletions cut 2 bases from V and 2 bases from J, with 10 bases between. This CDR3 is built from 14 residues. Germline V gene data show CDR1 as DFQATT and CDR2 as SNEGSKA (reference sequence).